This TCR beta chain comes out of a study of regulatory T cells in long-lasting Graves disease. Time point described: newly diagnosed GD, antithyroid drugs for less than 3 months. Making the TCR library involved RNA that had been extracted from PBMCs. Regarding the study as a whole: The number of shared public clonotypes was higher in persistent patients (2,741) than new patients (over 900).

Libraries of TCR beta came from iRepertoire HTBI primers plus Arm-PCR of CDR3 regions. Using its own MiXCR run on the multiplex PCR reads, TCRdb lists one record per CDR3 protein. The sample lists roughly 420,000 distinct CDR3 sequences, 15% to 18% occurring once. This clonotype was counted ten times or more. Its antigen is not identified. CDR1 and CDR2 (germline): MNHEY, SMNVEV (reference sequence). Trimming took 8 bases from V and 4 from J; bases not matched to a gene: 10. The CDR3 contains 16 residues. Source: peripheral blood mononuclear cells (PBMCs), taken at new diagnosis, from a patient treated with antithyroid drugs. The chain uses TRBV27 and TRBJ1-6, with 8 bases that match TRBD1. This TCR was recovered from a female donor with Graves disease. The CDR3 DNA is TGTGCCAGCCGTCACCTCGGGGACAGGTATAATTCACCCCTCCACTTT. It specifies CASRHLGDRYNSPLHF.